Below are 12 T cell receptor beta chains sequenced from a single sample in a study of blood T cell repertoires in COVID-19 (dated by TCRdb to about 2020). To prepare the library, the immunoSEQ multiplex PCR assay was applied. TCRdb holds this immuneACCESS table with in-frame rearrangements only. Some clones are missing; in checked studies, unresolved V genes explain under half, and the rest has no known cause. The sample data list around 220,000 clones, and under 85% of these were observed just once. The ten largest clones capture 7.5% to 9% of the sample. Sequences were obtained from peripheral blood. Receptor source: a woman aged 80 or over with COVID-19, enrolled during active disease.

This CDR3 is CASSQGGGGEKLFF. For the CDR3, the DNA is TGTGCCAGCAGCCAAGGGGGGGGAGGGGAAAAACTGTTTTTT. The genes are TRBV4-2 and TRBJ1-4; possibly TRBD1 for D (5 bases). This CDR3 spans 14 amino acids. V shed 1 base and J shed 8 bases, with 11 bases lying between them. Germline V gene data show CDR1 as LGHNA and CDR2 as YNFKEQ.

The V and J genes are TRBV5-5 and TRBJ1-2; D uncertain. Germline-derived CDR1 and CDR2 are SGHKS and YYEKEE (reference sequence). CDR3 length equals 15 residues. Trimming removed 1 base from V and 1 base from J, with 11 bases in between. CDR3 protein: CASSLSPLNNYGYTF. The CDR3 DNA sequence: TGTGCCAGCAGCTTGTCACCGCTAAATAACTATGGCTACACCTTC.

This chain links TRBV7-9 with TRBJ1-3, with D maybe TRBD1 (5 bases). The CDR3 has 14 residues. The V gene's germline CDR1 is SEHNR and CDR2 FQNEAQ (reference sequence). V gave up 5 bases and J gave up 0 bases, with 8 bases separating them. The CDR3 reads CASSKTDSGNTIYF. The CDR3 DNA follows: TGTGCCAGCAGCAAGACAGACTCTGGAAACACCATATATTTT.

The CDR3 nucleotides read TGTGCCAGCAGCCAAAAGCCGAACACTGAAGCTTTCTTT. This codes for CASSQKPNTEAFF. The J gene is TRBJ1-1, the V gene TRBV14; D gene unclear. CDR1 and CDR2 from the germline V gene are SGHDN and FVKESK. V dropped 2 bases and J dropped 1 base, with 5 bases sitting between them. The CDR3 is 13 amino acids. Full variable domain (outside the CDR3, taken from reference TRBV14 and TRBJ1-1): EAGVTQFPSHSVIEKGQTVTLRCDPISGHDNLYWYRRVMGKEIKFLLHFVKESKQDESGMPNNRFLAERTGGTYSTLKVQPAELEDSGVYFCASSQKPNTEAFFGQGTRLTVV.

This clone was counted once. J is TRBJ2-7 and V is TRBV6-5, with a possible D match to TRBD2 (5 bases). Trimming pared 6 bases from V and 3 bases from J, leaving 12 bases between. CDR3 length equals 13 residues. Germline V lookup: CDR1 MNHEY, CDR2 SVGAGI. CDR3 amino acids: CASSFIEGYEQYF. CDR3 nucleotides: TGTGCCAGCAGCTTCATCGAGGGCTACGAGCAGTACTTC.

V is TRBV5-6 and J is TRBJ1-1; a possible D gene is TRBD1 (6 bases). Germline CDR1 SGHDT, CDR2 YYEEEE. The V end was cut by 6 bases, the J end by 0 bases, with 12 bases between. This CDR3 is built from 14 residues. The CDR3 DNA is TGTGCCAGCACCAAGGGGGACGTGAACACTGAAGCTTTCTTT. This gives the protein CASTKGDVNTEAFF.

This clone appeared a few times. V is TRBV2 and J is TRBJ2-7; 10 nucleotides match TRBD2. The CDR3 covers 14 residues. Germline assignment: CDR1 SNHLY and CDR2 FYNNEI. V was pared by 6 bases and J by 0 bases, with 2 bases of the junction left unmatched. CDR3 region: CASRGLAASYEQYF. The CDR3 DNA is TGTGCCAGCAGAGGACTAGCGGCCTCCTACGAGCAGTACTTC.

This chain connects TRBV24-1 to TRBJ1-1; 9 bases match TRBD1. The J segment lost 2 bases and the V segment lost 7 bases, leaving 10 bases of the junction unmatched. CDR1 is KGHDR, CDR2 SFDVKD, per germline. The CDR3 runs 16 residues. In DNA, the CDR3 is TGTGCCACCAGCCCTCTCGGGGACAGGGATAACACTGAAGCTTTCTTT. Translating gives CATSPLGDRDNTEAFF.

This clone was observed a few times. V is TRBV5-1 and J is TRBJ1-1, with no clear D. The CDR3 has 16 residues. CDR1 and CDR2 (germline): SGHRS, YFSETQ. V dropped 0 bases and J dropped 0 bases, with 12 bases sitting between them. CDR3 residues: CASSLGSENMNTEAFF. The CDR3 bases are TGCGCCAGCAGCTTGGGGTCCGAGAATATGAACACTGAAGCTTTCTTT.

The chain is built from TRBV11-2 and TRBJ1-5; TRBD1 matches at 7 bases. V trimming: 3 bases; J trimming: 6 bases; junction bases outside the gene matches: 8. CDR1 is SGHAT, CDR2 FQNNGV, per germline. There are 15 residues in the CDR3. The CDR3 protein is CASSLVTGKSQPQHF. CDR3 nucleotides: TGTGCCAGCAGCTTGGTGACAGGGAAAAGTCAGCCCCAGCATTTT.

This sequence joins TRBV7-9 and TRBJ2-1; 10 bases are a match to TRBD2. V lost 5 bases to trimming and J lost 10 bases; unmatched junction nucleotides: 8. The CDR3 contains 14 residues. The germline V gene has CDR1 SEHNR and CDR2 FQNEAQ (reference sequence). The CDR3 DNA follows: TGTGCCAGCAGCGTAACCCCGGGACTAGCGGAGCAGTTCTTC. Its protein is CASSVTPGLAEQFF.

The chain carries TRBV19 and TRBJ1-1; D remains ambiguous. This CDR3 spans 11 amino acids. V was shortened by 5 bases and J by 4 bases, with 5 bases between the two germline ends. The germline V gene has CDR1 LNHDA and CDR2 SQIVND (reference sequence). CDR3 DNA: TGTGCCAGTAGTGCGATCACTGAAGCTTTCTTT. As protein: CASSAITEAFF.